A selection of T cell receptor beta chains follows, all from one sample in a study of shared clonotypes between healthy human individuals. The assay was immunoSEQ multiplex PCR, and TCRdb's table has in-frame clones only and misses some. The data show approximately 530,000 clones, more than 95% seen once. The sample consisted of naive CD4+ T cells sorted from blood. The receptor source for this set is a woman aged 25 to 39 in good health. Each CDR3 is given with its conserved first and last residue. A D gene is named only where the DNA matches it firmly. Only some rows state a clone size, as once, few, many or a class for expanded clones.

cdr3_aa	cdr3_nt	v_call	clone_size	j_call	cdr3_length	d_call
CASSLVLTMVYGYTF	TGTGCCAGCAGCTTGGTTTTGACAATGGTCTATGGCTACACCTTC	TRBV5-4	-	TRBJ1-2	15	-
CASSIMSSYNEQFF	TGTGCCAGCAGCATTATGAGCTCCTACAATGAGCAGTTCTTC	TRBV9	-	TRBJ2-1	14	-
CASSLLSFDSGNTIYF	TGTGCCAGCAGCTTGTTGTCCTTTGACTCTGGAAACACCATATATTTT	TRBV5-6	-	TRBJ1-3	16	-
CASRKRGHHTQYF	TGTGCCAGCAGAAAGAGGGGGCACCATACGCAGTATTTT	TRBV28	-	TRBJ2-3	13	TRBD1
CASSLDSSGANVLTF	TGCGCCAGCAGCTTGGACAGCTCTGGGGCCAACGTCCTGACTTTC	TRBV5-1	-	TRBJ2-6	15	-
CASSFGGSQYEQYF	TGCGCCAGCAGCTTCGGAGGGTCACAGTACGAGCAGTACTTC	TRBV5-1	-	TRBJ2-7	14	-
CASSSPLGGGGETQYF	TGTGCCAGCAGCTCACCCTTGGGGGGAGGCGGAGAGACCCAGTACTTC	TRBV5-4	once	TRBJ2-5	16	-
CASSSAGQGIDGYTF	TGTGCCAGCAGTTCGGCCGGTCAGGGGATCGATGGCTACACCTTC	TRBV6-5	-	TRBJ1-2	15	-
CASSTQPFSYEQYF	TGCGCCAGCAGCACCCAACCCTTCTCCTACGAGCAGTACTTC	TRBV4-1	-	TRBJ2-7	14	-
CASSWGRDTQYF	TGTGCCAGCAGCTGGGGGCGGGATACGCAGTATTTT	TRBV11-2	-	TRBJ2-3	12	-
CASSFMLGGSDTEAFF	TGTGCCAGCAGTTTTATGTTAGGAGGCTCGGACACTGAAGCTTTCTTT	TRBV28	-	TRBJ1-1	16	-
CASSPRDTPPSYEQYF	TGTGCCAGCAGTCCCCGGGACACCCCTCCCTCCTACGAGCAGTACTTC	TRBV28	-	TRBJ2-7	16	-
CASSLAGRGNTIYF	TGCGCCAGCAGCTTGGCCGGCAGGGGGAACACCATATATTTT	TRBV5-1	once	TRBJ1-3	14	TRBD1
CASSSQGTSGTNEQFF	TGTGCCAGCAGCTCCCAGGGGACTAGCGGGACCAATGAGCAGTTCTTC	TRBV7-6	-	TRBJ2-1	16	TRBD2
CASSETDSGANVLTF	TGCGCCAGCAGTGAAACGGACTCTGGGGCCAACGTCCTGACTTTC	TRBV10-2	-	TRBJ2-6	15	-
CASSDLTQETQYF	TGTGCCAGCAGTGACCTAACCCAAGAGACCCAGTACTTC	TRBV2	few	TRBJ2-5	13	-
CASSLFGGVAFF	TGTGCCAGCAGTTTATTCGGGGGGGTGGCTTTCTTT	TRBV27	-	TRBJ1-1	12	-
CASSLREDAGELFF	TGTGCCAGCAGCTTACGGGAGGACGCCGGGGAGCTGTTTTTT	TRBV11-2	few	TRBJ2-2	14	TRBD2
CASTPGATNEKLFF	TGTGCCAGCACCCCAGGGGCCACTAATGAAAAACTGTTTTTT	TRBV9	-	TRBJ1-4	14	-
CASRQMDSMNTEAFF	TGTGCCAGCAGACAGATGGACAGCATGAACACTGAAGCTTTCTTT	TRBV7-9	once	TRBJ1-1	15	-
CASSLRGLSPNSPLHF	TGTGCCAGCAGCTTGAGGGGCTTGAGTCCGAATTCACCCCTCCACTTT	TRBV5-6	-	TRBJ1-6	16	-
CASSSSGTRTPQHF	TGTGCCAGCAGTTCTTCCGGGACGAGAACACCCCAGCATTTT	TRBV27	-	TRBJ1-5	14	-
CASSSTSGVTSGTHPRWSTDTQYF	TGCGCCAGCAGCAGTACGTCAGGCGTGACTAGCGGGACCCACCCTCGGTGGAGCACAGATACGCAGTATTTT	TRBV5-1	once	TRBJ2-3	24	TRBD2
CASSVGPSGITDTQYF	TGTGCCAGCAGCGTAGGTCCTAGCGGGATCACAGATACGCAGTATTTT	TRBV9	-	TRBJ2-3	16	TRBD2
CASSEDRATEAFF	TGCGCCAGCAGTGAGGACAGGGCCACTGAAGCTTTCTTT	TRBV10-2	-	TRBJ1-1	13	TRBD1
CAGGGEGPFYEQYF	TGTGCCGGGGGGGGAGAGGGTCCATTCTACGAGCAGTACTTC	TRBV6-1	-	TRBJ2-7	14	TRBD2
CASSDGVYTEAFF	TGTGCCAGCAGTGATGGGGTATACACTGAAGCTTTCTTT	TRBV2	-	TRBJ1-1	13	-
CASSLGRKAGANVLTF	TGTGCCAGCAGCTTGGGCAGGAAGGCTGGGGCCAACGTCCTGACTTTC	TRBV5-8	-	TRBJ2-6	16	-
CASSLSIRTSYSYEQYF	TGTGCCAGCAGTTTATCAATCCGGACTAGCTACTCCTACGAGCAGTACTTC	TRBV27	-	TRBJ2-7	17	TRBD2
CASRGGGVTEAFF	TGTGCCAGCAGGGGCGGGGGGGTGACTGAAGCTTTCTTT	TRBV6-5	-	TRBJ1-1	13	-
CASSLIGGNTEAFF	TGTGCCAGCAGTTTAATCGGGGGTAACACTGAAGCTTTCTTT	TRBV28	-	TRBJ1-1	14	-
CAIKGSEHTEAFF	TGTGCCATCAAAGGGTCGGAGCACACTGAAGCTTTCTTT	TRBV10-3	-	TRBJ1-1	13	-
CACHRQGLAKNIQYF	TGTGCCTGCCATAGACAGGGACTAGCCAAAAACATTCAGTACTTC	TRBV30	-	TRBJ2-4	15	-
CASSGGQGVLNEQFF	TGTGCCAGCAGTGGGGGACAGGGGGTATTAAATGAGCAGTTCTTC	TRBV6-1	-	TRBJ2-1	15	TRBD1
CASSQDRTSGRSHEQFF	TGCGCCAGCAGCCAAGATCGGACTAGCGGGAGATCTCACGAGCAGTTCTTC	TRBV4-1	-	TRBJ2-1	17	TRBD2
CASGITDTQYF	TGTGCCAGCGGTATCACAGATACGCAGTATTTT	TRBV6-1	-	TRBJ2-3	11	-
CASSRFTGFASGANVLTF	TGCGCCAGCAGCAGGTTTACAGGGTTCGCCTCTGGGGCCAACGTCCTGACTTTC	TRBV5-1	-	TRBJ2-6	18	-
CASSRGTSGPQETQYF	TGTGCCAGCAGCCGCGGGACTAGCGGCCCTCAAGAGACCCAGTACTTC	TRBV4-2	-	TRBJ2-5	16	TRBD2
CASSLADSLYTEAFF	TGTGCCAGCAGCTTAGCCGACAGCCTATACACTGAAGCTTTCTTT	TRBV7-2	-	TRBJ1-1	15	-
CASSFGQTTGNTIYF	TGTGCCAGCAGCTTCGGCCAGACCACTGGAAACACCATATATTTT	TRBV5-4	-	TRBJ1-3	15	-
CASSPGALAIRVDTQYF	TGTGCCAGCAGCCCTGGGGCTCTAGCAATCCGAGTAGATACGCAGTATTTT	TRBV5-4	-	TRBJ2-3	17	-